This T cell receptor (beta chain) was obtained from a study of blood T cells in healthy people across ages. This clonotype was detected a few times. This CDR3 has 17 residues. The J segment lost 7 bases and the V segment lost 0 bases, leaving 12 bases of the junction unmatched. Per the germline V gene, CDR1 is MGHDK and CDR2 is SYGVNS. The study drew donors from healthy Caucasian individuals in Russia aged roughly 6 to 100. Next came a second PCR, run for about 7 to 12 cycles, which used a sample-barcoded 5' primer along with a J-beta primer mix. A single record per CDR3 protein comes from TCRdb applying MiXCR to the 5' RACE reads. This table holds 1,500,000 or so distinct CDR3 sequences, 40% to 45% found once.

The receptor comes from a woman between 18 and 29 years old in good health. V usage is TRBV25-1 and J usage is TRBJ2-1, with 7 positions matching TRBD2. The material sequenced was blood. CDR3 coding DNA: TGTGCCAGCAGTGAATATAACTTAGCGGGCGCCCTAAATGAGCAGTTCTTC. Translated, it gives CASSEYNLAGALNEQFF.